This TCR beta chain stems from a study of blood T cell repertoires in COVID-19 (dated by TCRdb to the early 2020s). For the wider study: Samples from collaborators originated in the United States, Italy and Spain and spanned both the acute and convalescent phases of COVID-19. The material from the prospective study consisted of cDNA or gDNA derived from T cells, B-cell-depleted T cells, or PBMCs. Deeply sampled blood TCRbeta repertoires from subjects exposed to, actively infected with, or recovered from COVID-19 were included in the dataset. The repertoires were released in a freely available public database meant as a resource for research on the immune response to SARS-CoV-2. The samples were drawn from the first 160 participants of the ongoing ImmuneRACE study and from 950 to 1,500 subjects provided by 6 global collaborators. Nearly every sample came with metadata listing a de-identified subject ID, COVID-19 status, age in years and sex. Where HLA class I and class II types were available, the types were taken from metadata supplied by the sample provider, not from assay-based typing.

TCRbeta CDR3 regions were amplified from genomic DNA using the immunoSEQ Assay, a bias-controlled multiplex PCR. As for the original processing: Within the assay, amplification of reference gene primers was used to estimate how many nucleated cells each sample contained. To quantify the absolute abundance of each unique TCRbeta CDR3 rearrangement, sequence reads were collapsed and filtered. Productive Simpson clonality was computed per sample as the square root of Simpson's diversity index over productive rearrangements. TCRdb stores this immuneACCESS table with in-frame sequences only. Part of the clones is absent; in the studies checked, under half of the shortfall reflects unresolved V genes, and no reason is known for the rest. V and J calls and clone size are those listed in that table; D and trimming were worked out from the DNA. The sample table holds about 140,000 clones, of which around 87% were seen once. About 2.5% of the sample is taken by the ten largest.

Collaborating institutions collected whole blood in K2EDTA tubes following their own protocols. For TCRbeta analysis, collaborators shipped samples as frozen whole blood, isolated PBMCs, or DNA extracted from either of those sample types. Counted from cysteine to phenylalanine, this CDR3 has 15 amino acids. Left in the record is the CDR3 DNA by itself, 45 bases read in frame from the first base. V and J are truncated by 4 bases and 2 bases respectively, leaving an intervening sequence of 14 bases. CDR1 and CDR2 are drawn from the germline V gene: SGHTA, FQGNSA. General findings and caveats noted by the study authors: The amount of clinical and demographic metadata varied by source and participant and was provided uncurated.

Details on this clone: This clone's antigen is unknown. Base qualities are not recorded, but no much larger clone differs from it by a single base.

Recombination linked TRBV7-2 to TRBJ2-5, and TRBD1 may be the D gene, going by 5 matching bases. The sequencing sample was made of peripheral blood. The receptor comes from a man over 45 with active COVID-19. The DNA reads TGTGCCAGCAGCTCTCTTTGGGGCCAGCAAGAGACCCAGTACTTC. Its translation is CASSSLWGQQETQYF.